Listed below are T cell receptor beta chains from one sample, sequenced in a study of blood T cell repertoires in COVID-19. The repertoire was sequenced with immunoSEQ multiplex PCR; TCRdb's copy has only in-frame clones and lacks some. This sample has 130,000 to 150,000 clones; 84% occur once, and the top ten carry roughly a tenth. Sequenced material: peripheral blood. Receptors were obtained from a man aged 60 to 75 with active or convalescent COVID-19. Both conserved end residues are part of each CDR3. D genes are given only for firm matches. Expanded clones are given a class, and other clones once, few, many or no size at all.

D: -
J: TRBJ2-5
V: TRBV21-1
size: -
CDR3: CASGGLAGSDKETQYF
DNA: TGTGCCAGCGGGGGACTAGCGGGGTCCGACAAAGAGACCCAGTACTTC

D: -
J: TRBJ1-3
V: TRBV5-1
size: -
CDR3: CASSLEQGKTGNTIYF
DNA: TGCGCCAGCAGCTTGGAACAGGGAAAGACTGGAAACACCATATATTTT

D: TRBD2
J: TRBJ2-1
V: TRBV20-1
size: once
CDR3: CSASGTSGRSSYNEQFF
DNA: TGCAGTGCTAGTGGGACTAGCGGGCGGAGCTCCTACAATGAGCAGTTCTTC

D: -
J: TRBJ1-2
V: TRBV24-1
size: few
CDR3: CATSVGWAGGYTF
DNA: TGTGCCACCAGTGTTGGTTGGGCGGGTGGCTACACCTTC

D: TRBD2
J: TRBJ2-1
V: TRBV4-1
size: once
CDR3: CASSQAGGGYNEQFF
DNA: TGCGCCAGCAGCCAAGCTGGCGGGGGTTACAATGAGCAGTTCTTC

D: TRBD2
J: TRBJ2-1
V: TRBV9
size: -
CDR3: CASSRLAGEGAFPNEQFF
DNA: TGTGCCAGCAGCCGTTTAGCGGGAGAGGGGGCTTTTCCCAATGAGCAGTTCTTC

D: -
J: TRBJ2-5
V: TRBV16
size: -
CDR3: CASSQSRQETQYF
DNA: TGTGCCAGCAGCCAATCGAGACAAGAGACCCAGTACTTC

D: TRBD1
J: TRBJ1-6
V: TRBV7-9
size: once
CDR3: CASSSGQGAYNSPLHF
DNA: TGTGCCAGCAGCAGTGGACAGGGGGCGTATAATTCACCCCTCCACTTT

D: -
J: TRBJ1-1
V: TRBV27
size: -
CDR3: CASRRQRNTEAFF
DNA: TGTGCCAGCAGAAGACAGCGGAACACTGAAGCTTTCTTT

D: -
J: TRBJ1-2
V: TRBV27
size: -
CDR3: CASSLARGSYGYTF
DNA: TGTGCCAGCAGTTTAGCCCGGGGAAGCTATGGCTACACCTTC

D: -
J: TRBJ2-5
V: TRBV11-2
size: -
CDR3: CASSTGQWTQYF
DNA: TGTGCCAGCAGCACAGGACAGTGGACCCAGTACTTC

D: TRBD1
J: TRBJ2-3
V: TRBV7-8
size: -
CDR3: CASSPDRGADTQYF
DNA: TGTGCCAGCAGCCCTGACAGGGGAGCAGATACGCAGTATTTT

D: TRBD2
J: TRBJ2-1
V: TRBV27
size: -
CDR3: CASRTSGLNNEQFF
DNA: TGTGCCAGCAGAACTAGCGGCCTCAACAATGAGCAGTTCTTC

D: -
J: TRBJ1-6
V: TRBV30
size: -
CDR3: CAWSVATAYYNSPLHF
DNA: TGTGCCTGGAGTGTAGCGACAGCATACTATAATTCACCCCTCCACTTT

D: -
J: TRBJ1-1
V: TRBV30
size: -
CDR3: CAWSEPLRSKAFF
DNA: TGTGCCTGGAGTGAACCATTGCGGAGCAAAGCTTTCTTT

D: TRBD1
J: TRBJ1-1
V: TRBV6-6
size: few
CDR3: CASSYWDRGEAFF
DNA: TGTGCCAGCAGTTACTGGGACAGGGGTGAAGCTTTCTTT

D: -
J: TRBJ1-1
V: TRBV7-7
size: -
CDR3: CASSPSEGTTNTEAFF
DNA: TGTGCTAGCAGCCCTTCCGAGGGGACAACGAACACTGAAGCTTTCTTT

D: TRBD2
J: TRBJ2-5
V: TRBV5-1
size: -
CDR3: CASSLGSGGETQYF
DNA: TGCGCCAGCAGCTTGGGTAGCGGGGGGGAGACCCAGTACTTC

D: -
J: TRBJ1-2
V: TRBV12-3/TRBV12-4
size: once
CDR3: CASSSNTYGYTF
DNA: TGTGCCAGCAGTTCCAACACGTATGGCTACACCTTC

D: TRBD2
J: TRBJ2-2
V: TRBV7-2
size: once
CDR3: CASSPWSGGGTGELFF
DNA: TGTGCCAGCAGCCCATGGAGCGGGGGAGGCACCGGGGAGCTGTTTTTT

D: -
J: TRBJ1-1
V: TRBV6-1
size: -
CDR3: CASSELGMNTEAFF
DNA: TGTGCCAGCAGTGAACTGGGCATGAACACTGAAGCTTTCTTT

D: TRBD1
J: TRBJ2-2
V: TRBV5-1
size: -
CDR3: CASSLRTGNTGELFF
DNA: TGCGCCAGCAGCCTCCGGACAGGGAACACCGGGGAGCTGTTTTTT

D: TRBD1
J: TRBJ1-1
V: TRBV12-3/TRBV12-4
size: -
CDR3: CASTQQGYGEAFF
DNA: TGTGCCAGCACTCAACAGGGGTATGGTGAAGCTTTCTTT

D: -
J: TRBJ1-3
V: TRBV27
size: -
CDR3: CASSLSLRSGNTIYF
DNA: TGTGCCAGCAGTTTATCGTTGCGCTCTGGAAACACCATATATTTT

D: -
J: TRBJ1-1
V: TRBV7-2
size: -
CDR3: CASSLGPPGNTEAFF
DNA: TGTGCCAGCAGCTTAGGGCCCCCAGGGAACACTGAAGCTTTCTTT

D: TRBD1
J: TRBJ2-3
V: TRBV30
size: -
CDR3: CAWSATTGGANTQYF
DNA: TGTGCCTGGAGTGCAACGACAGGGGGTGCGAATACGCAGTATTTT

D: -
J: TRBJ2-5
V: TRBV29-1
size: -
CDR3: CSVTLAETETQYF
DNA: TGCAGCGTGACCCTGGCGGAGACGGAGACCCAGTACTTC

D: -
J: TRBJ2-3
V: TRBV5-1
size: -
CDR3: CASSLAQQGGTDTQYF
DNA: TGCGCCAGCAGCTTGGCTCAGCAGGGTGGCACAGATACGCAGTATTTT

D: -
J: TRBJ1-3
V: TRBV2
size: -
CDR3: CASSLGGGGAGNTIYF
DNA: TGTGCCAGCAGCTTGGGGGGGGGAGGCGCTGGAAACACCATATATTTT

D: -
J: TRBJ2-1
V: TRBV19
size: -
CDR3: CASSIGREWWNEQFF
DNA: TGTGCCAGTAGTATAGGTCGGGAGTGGTGGAATGAGCAGTTCTTC

D: -
J: TRBJ1-2
V: TRBV11-3
size: -
CDR3: CASSLARNYGYTF
DNA: TGTGCCAGCAGCTTAGCCAGGAACTATGGCTACACCTTC

D: -
J: TRBJ2-5
V: TRBV7-9
size: -
CDR3: CASRTGLNPGTQYF
DNA: TGTGCCAGCAGGACGGGACTCAACCCCGGGACCCAGTACTTC

D: TRBD1
J: TRBJ1-1
V: TRBV10-1
size: -
CDR3: CASSDRGQGATEAFF
DNA: TGCGCCAGCAGTGACCGTGGACAGGGAGCAACTGAAGCTTTCTTT

D: TRBD1
J: TRBJ2-6
V: TRBV27
size: few
CDR3: CASSPGTASGANVLTF
DNA: TGTGCCAGCAGTCCCGGGACAGCTTCTGGGGCCAACGTCCTGACTTTC

D: TRBD1
J: TRBJ1-2
V: TRBV10-3
size: -
CDR3: CAISDLGADRGTRPYGYTF
DNA: TGTGCCATCAGTGACCTCGGTGCGGACAGGGGGACACGACCCTATGGCTACACCTTC

D: TRBD1
J: TRBJ2-6
V: TRBV11-2
size: once
CDR3: CASSLAGQAVSGANVLTF
DNA: TGTGCCAGCAGCTTAGCAGGACAGGCGGTCTCTGGGGCCAACGTCCTGACTTTC

D: TRBD1
J: TRBJ2-3
V: TRBV9
size: few
CDR3: CASTPLPGTGSTDTQYF
DNA: TGTGCCAGCACACCCCTCCCCGGGACAGGTAGCACAGATACGCAGTATTTT

D: -
J: TRBJ2-3
V: TRBV5-1
size: few
CDR3: CASSLDQAQYF
DNA: TGCGCCAGCAGCTTGGACCAGGCGCAGTATTTT

D: TRBD2
J: TRBJ2-1
V: TRBV9
size: -
CDR3: CASSPKLAGVDEQFF
DNA: TGTGCCAGCAGCCCAAAGTTAGCGGGAGTGGATGAGCAGTTCTTC

D: -
J: TRBJ2-6
V: TRBV30
size: few
CDR3: CAESGGSGANVLTF
DNA: TGTGCCGAATCAGGAGGGTCCGGGGCCAACGTCCTGACTTTC

D: -
J: TRBJ1-2
V: TRBV6-5
size: few
CDR3: CASSYGAGSYGYTF
DNA: TGTGCCAGCAGTTACGGGGCAGGATCCTATGGCTACACCTTC

D: -
J: TRBJ2-3
V: TRBV7-6
size: -
CDR3: CASSDRDTADLSDTQYF
DNA: TGTGCCAGCAGCGACCGGGACACGGCGGATCTGTCAGATACGCAGTATTTT

D: -
J: TRBJ1-5
V: TRBV5-1
size: few
CDR3: CASSLGGYSNQPQHF
DNA: TGCGCCAGCAGCTTGGGCGGATATAGCAATCAGCCCCAGCATTTT

D: -
J: TRBJ1-1
V: TRBV19
size: -
CDR3: CASSEVLGAYTEAFF
DNA: TGTGCCAGTAGTGAGGTCCTGGGGGCTTATACTGAAGCTTTCTTT

D: -
J: TRBJ1-2
V: TRBV27
size: -
CDR3: CASSLKGSRDGGPLYGYTF
DNA: TGTGCCAGCAGTTTAAAGGGGTCCCGGGACGGAGGGCCCCTCTATGGCTACACCTTC

D: TRBD2
J: TRBJ2-7
V: TRBV7-9
size: -
CDR3: CASSIPAAGVVDEQYF
DNA: TGTGCCAGCAGCATCCCTGCCGCGGGGGTGGTTGACGAGCAGTACTTC

D: -
J: TRBJ1-1
V: TRBV11-3
size: few
CDR3: CASSRDAEAFF
DNA: TGTGCCAGCAGCCGGGATGCCGAAGCTTTCTTT

D: -
J: TRBJ1-2
V: TRBV2
size: -
CDR3: CATHGGNYGYTF
DNA: TGTGCCACCCACGGGGGTAACTATGGCTACACCTTC

D: -
J: TRBJ2-3
V: TRBV24-1
size: -
CDR3: CATSGRENTDTQYF
DNA: TGTGCCACCAGTGGCCGGGAGAACACAGATACGCAGTATTTT

D: TRBD2
J: TRBJ2-2
V: TRBV30
size: -
CDR3: CAWSPGLRSGAYTGELFF
DNA: TGTGCCTGGAGTCCCGGACTGCGAAGCGGGGCCTACACCGGGGAGCTGTTTTTT